This T cell receptor (beta chain) comes out of a study of breast tumors, draining lymph nodes, adjacent tissues. Breast cancer patients provided tissue from their axillary draining lymph nodes. The CDR3 contains 13 residues. Germline-derived CDR1 and CDR2 are GTSNPN and SVGIG (reference sequence). Trimming cost V 4 bases and J 7 bases, with 17 bases left between them. Whole-study findings and limits: Luminal-like breast cancer showed significantly higher tumor–nontumor repertoire similarity than basal-like. Data fit most tumor T cells coming from lymph node, expanding in tumor. Compared with lymph nodes, tumors were less diverse; compared with nontumor tissue, more. That most tumor T cells come from lymph nodes remained unproven.

MiXCR, run by TCRdb on the multiplex PCR reads, gives a single entry per CDR3 protein. The profile shows 270,000 or so distinct CDR3 sequences, 30% of them singletons. Remarks on this clonotype: Its specificity is unknown.

This clonotype was obtained from a female donor with breast cancer. Some clones in this sample may be carry-over from other donors' samples. This chain links TRBV30 with TRBJ2-7, with D possibly being TRBD2 (6 bases). Sequencing was carried out using axillary lymph node tissue. The CDR3 sequence: CAWNRGTPWEQYF. The CDR3 bases are TGTGCCTGGAATCGTGGGACTCCTTGGGAGCAGTACTTC. Looking up the rest from reference TRBV30 and TRBJ2-7 gives the full variable domain: SQTIHQWPATLVQPVGSPLSLECTVEGTSNPNLYWYRQAAGRGLQLLFYSVGIGQISSEVPQNLSASRPQDRQFILSSKKLLLSDSGFYLCAWNRGTPWEQYFGPGTRLTVT.